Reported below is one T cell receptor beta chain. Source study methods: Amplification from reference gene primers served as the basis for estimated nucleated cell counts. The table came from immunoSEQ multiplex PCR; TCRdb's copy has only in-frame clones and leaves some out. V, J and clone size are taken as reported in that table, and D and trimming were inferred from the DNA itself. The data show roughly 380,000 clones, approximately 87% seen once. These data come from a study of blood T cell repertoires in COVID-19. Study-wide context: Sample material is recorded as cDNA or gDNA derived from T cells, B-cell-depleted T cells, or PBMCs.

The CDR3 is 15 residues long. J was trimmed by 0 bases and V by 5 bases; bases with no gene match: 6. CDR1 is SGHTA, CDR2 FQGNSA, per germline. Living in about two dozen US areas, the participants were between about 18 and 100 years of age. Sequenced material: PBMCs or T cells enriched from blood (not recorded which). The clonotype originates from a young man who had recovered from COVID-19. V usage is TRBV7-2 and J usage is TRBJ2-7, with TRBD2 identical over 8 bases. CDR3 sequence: CASSSSGASSYEQYF. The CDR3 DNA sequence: TGTGCCAGCAGCAGTAGCGGGGCCAGCTCCTACGAGCAGTACTTC. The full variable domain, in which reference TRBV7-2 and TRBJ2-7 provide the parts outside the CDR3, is GAGVSQSPSNKVTEKGKDVELRCDPISGHTALYWYRQSLGQGLEFLIYFQGNSAPDKSGLPSDRFSAERTGGSVSTLTIQRTQQEDSAVYLCASSSSGASSYEQYFGPGTRLTVT.